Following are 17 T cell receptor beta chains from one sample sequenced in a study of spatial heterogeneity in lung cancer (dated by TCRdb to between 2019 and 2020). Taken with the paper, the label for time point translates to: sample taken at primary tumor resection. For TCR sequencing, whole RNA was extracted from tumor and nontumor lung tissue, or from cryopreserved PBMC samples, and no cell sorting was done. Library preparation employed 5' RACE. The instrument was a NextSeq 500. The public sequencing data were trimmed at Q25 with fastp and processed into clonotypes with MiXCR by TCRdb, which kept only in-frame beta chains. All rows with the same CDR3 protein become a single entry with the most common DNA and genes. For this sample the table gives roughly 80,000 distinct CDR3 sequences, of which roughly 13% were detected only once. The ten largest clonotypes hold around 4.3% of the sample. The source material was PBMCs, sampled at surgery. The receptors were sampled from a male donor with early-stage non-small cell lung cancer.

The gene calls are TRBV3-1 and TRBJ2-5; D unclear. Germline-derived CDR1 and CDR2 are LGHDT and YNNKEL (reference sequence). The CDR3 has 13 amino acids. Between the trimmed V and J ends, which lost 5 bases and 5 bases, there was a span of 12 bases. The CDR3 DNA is TGTGCCAGCAGCTTACGGCAGGTTGAGACCCAGTACTTC. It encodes CASSLRQVETQYF.

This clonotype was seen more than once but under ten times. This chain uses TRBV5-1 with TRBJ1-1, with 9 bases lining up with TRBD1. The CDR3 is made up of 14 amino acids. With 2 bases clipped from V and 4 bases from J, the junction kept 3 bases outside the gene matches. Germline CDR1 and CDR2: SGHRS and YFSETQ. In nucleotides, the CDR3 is TGCGCCAGCAGCTTTACAGGGGGCCTCACTGAAGCTTTCTTT. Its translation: CASSFTGGLTEAFF.

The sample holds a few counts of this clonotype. CDR3 in amino acids: CSVGGMNTGELFF. CDR3 in DNA: TGCAGTGTGGGAGGGATGAACACCGGGGAGCTGTTTTTT. This chain uses TRBV20-1 with TRBJ2-2, with 7 bases that match TRBD2. CDR3 length equals 13 residues. V was clipped by 7 bases and J by 1 base; unmatched bases: 3. Germline V gene lookup returns CDR1 DFQATT and CDR2 SNEGSKA (reference sequence).

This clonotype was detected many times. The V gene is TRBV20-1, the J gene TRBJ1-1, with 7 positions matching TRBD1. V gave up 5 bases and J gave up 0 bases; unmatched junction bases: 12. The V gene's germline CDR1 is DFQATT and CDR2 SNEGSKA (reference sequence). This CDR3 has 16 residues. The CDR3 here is CSASDDREEMNTEAFF. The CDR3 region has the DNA TGCAGTGCTTCTGATGACAGGGAAGAGATGAACACTGAAGCTTTCTTT.

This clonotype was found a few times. CDR3 sequence (DNA): TGCAGTGCTACGACGGGGGGGAATAGCAATCAGCCCCAGCATTTT. It yields the protein CSATTGGNSNQPQHF. The chain employs TRBV20-1 and TRBJ1-5, with D perhaps TRBD1 (5 bases). Trimming pared 4 bases from V and 0 bases from J, leaving 13 bases between. Germline values: CDR1 DFQATT, CDR2 SNEGSKA (reference sequence). This CDR3 has 15 residues.

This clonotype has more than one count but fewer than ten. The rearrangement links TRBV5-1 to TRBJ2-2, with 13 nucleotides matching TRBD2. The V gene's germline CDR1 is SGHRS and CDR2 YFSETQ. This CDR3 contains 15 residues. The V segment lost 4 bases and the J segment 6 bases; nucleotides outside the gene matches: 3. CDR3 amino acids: CASSAGLAGPGELFF. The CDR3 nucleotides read TGCGCCAGCAGCGCGGGACTAGCGGGACCCGGGGAGCTGTTTTTT.

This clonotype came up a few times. The CDR3 DNA sequence: TGTGCCAGCAGCTTTGCTAATTTCTACAATGAGCAGTTCTTC. Translating it yields CASSFANFYNEQFF. The rearrangement links TRBV7-9 to TRBJ2-1; no clear D gene. V gave up 3 bases and J gave up 3 bases, with 9 bases separating them. The germline V gene has CDR1 SEHNR and CDR2 FQNEAQ (reference sequence). The CDR3 sequence is 14 residues long.

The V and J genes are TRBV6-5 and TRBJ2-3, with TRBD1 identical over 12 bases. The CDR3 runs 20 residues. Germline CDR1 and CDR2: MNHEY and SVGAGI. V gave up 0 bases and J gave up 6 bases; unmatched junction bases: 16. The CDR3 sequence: CASSYSPPLPGQGARDTQYF. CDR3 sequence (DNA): TGTGCCAGCAGTTACTCTCCGCCCCTCCCGGGACAGGGGGCGCGGGATACGCAGTATTTT.

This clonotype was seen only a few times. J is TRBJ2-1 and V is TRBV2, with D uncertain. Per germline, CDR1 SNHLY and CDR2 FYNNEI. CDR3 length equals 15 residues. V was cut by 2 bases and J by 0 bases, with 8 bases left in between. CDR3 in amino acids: CASSELVHSYNEQFF. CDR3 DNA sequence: TGTGCCAGCAGTGAACTAGTCCACTCCTACAATGAGCAGTTCTTC.

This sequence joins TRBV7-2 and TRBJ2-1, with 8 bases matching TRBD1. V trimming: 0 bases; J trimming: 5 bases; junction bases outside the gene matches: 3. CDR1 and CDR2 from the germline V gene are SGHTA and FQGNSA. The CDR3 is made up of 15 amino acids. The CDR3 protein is CASSLAGTGDNEQFF. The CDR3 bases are TGTGCCAGCAGCTTAGCAGGGACAGGTGACAATGAGCAGTTCTTC.

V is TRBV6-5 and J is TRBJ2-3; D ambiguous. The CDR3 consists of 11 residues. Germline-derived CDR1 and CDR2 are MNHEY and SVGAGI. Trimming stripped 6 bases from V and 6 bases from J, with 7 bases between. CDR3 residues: CASSAEDTQYF. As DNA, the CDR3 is TGTGCCAGCAGCGCGGAGGATACGCAGTATTTT.

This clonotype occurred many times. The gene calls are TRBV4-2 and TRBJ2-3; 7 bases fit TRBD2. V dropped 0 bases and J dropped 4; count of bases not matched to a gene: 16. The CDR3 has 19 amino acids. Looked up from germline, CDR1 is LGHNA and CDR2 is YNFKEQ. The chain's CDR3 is CASSQDRGDGAGRADTQYF. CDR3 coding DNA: TGTGCCAGCAGCCAAGATCGAGGTGATGGAGCGGGACGGGCAGATACGCAGTATTTT.

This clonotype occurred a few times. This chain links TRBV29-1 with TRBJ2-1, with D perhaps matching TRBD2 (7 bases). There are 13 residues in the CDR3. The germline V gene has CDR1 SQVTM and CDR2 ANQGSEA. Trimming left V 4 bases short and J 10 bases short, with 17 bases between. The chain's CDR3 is CSVVGGPIIEQFF. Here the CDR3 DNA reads TGCAGCGTTGTGGGGGGGCCGATCATCGAGCAGTTCTTC.

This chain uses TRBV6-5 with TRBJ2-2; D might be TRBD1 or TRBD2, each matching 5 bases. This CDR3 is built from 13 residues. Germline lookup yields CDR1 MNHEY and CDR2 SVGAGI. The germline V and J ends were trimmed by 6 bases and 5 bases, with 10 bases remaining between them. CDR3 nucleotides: TGTGCCAGCAGGAGGGGAGTAACCGGGGAGCTGTTTTTT. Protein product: CASRRGVTGELFF.

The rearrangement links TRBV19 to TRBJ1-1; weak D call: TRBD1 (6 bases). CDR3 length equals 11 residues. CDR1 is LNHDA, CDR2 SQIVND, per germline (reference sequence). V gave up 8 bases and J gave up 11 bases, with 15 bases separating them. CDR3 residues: CASVQGVRAFF. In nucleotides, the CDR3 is TGTGCCAGTGTACAGGGAGTTCGCGCTTTCTTT.

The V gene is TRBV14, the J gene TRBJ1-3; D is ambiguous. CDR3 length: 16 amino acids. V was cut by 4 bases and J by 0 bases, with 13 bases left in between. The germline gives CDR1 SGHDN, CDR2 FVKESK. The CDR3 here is CASSPYTSYSGNTIYF. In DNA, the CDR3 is TGTGCCAGCAGCCCCTATACCTCCTACTCTGGAAACACCATATATTTT.

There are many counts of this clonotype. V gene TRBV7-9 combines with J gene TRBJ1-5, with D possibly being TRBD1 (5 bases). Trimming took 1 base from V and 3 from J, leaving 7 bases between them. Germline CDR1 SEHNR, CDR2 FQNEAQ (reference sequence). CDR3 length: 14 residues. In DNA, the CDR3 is TGTGCCAGCAGCTTAGGAGGGGTCAATCAGCCCCAGCATTTT. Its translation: CASSLGGVNQPQHF.